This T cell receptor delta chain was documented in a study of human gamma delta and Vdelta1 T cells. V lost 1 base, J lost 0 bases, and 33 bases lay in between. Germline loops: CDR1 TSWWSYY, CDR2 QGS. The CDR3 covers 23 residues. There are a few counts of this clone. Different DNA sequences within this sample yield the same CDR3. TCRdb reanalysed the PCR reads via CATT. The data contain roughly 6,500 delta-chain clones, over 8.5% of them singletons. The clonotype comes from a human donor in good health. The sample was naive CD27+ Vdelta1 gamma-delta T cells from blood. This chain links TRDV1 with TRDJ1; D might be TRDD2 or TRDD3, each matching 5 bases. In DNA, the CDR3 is TGTGCTCTTGGGGAACGCTCCGACCCTACGCCTAATGGGGACAGGCTGTACACCGATAAACTCATCTTT. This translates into CALGERSDPTPNGDRLYTDKLIF.